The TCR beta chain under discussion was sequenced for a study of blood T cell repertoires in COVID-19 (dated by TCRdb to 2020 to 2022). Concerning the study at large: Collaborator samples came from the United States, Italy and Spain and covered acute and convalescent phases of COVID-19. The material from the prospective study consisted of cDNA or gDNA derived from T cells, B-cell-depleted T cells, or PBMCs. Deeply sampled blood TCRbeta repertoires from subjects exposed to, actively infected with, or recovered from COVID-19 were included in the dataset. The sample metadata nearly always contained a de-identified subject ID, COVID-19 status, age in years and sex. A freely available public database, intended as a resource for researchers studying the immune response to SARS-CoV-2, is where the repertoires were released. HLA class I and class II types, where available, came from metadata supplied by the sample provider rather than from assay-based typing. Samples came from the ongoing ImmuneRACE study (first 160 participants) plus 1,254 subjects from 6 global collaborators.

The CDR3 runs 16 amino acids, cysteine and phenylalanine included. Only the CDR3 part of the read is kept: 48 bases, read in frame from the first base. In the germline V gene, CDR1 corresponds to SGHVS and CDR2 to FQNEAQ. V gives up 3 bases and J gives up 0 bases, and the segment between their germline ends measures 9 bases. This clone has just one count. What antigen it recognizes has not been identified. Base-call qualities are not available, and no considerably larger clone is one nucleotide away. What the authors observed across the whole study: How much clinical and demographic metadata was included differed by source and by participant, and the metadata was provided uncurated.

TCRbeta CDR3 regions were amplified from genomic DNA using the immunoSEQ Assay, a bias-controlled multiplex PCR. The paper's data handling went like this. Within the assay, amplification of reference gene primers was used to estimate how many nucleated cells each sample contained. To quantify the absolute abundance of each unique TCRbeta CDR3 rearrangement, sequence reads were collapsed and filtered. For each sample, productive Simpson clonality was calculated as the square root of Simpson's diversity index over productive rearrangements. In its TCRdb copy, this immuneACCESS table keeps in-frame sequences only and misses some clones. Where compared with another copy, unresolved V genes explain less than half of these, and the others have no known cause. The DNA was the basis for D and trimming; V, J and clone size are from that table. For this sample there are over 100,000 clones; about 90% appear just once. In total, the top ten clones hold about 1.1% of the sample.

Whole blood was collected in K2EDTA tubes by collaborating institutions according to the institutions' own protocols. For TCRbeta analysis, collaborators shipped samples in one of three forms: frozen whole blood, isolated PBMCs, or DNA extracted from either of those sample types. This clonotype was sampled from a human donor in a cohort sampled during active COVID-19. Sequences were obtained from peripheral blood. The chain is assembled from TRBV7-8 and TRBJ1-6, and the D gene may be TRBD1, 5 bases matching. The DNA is TGTGCCAGCAGCTTTGGTAGGGGCTCCTATAATTCACCCCTCCACTTT. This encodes CASSFGRGSYNSPLHF.